This TCR beta chain emerged from a study of OX40 agonist ivuxolimab in advanced cancers. Describing the broader study: The costimulatory receptor OX40 (CD134) was targeted by ivuxolimab, a fully human IgG2 agonistic monoclonal antibody. The paper covers the monotherapy dose-escalation part of the phase I ivuxolimab trial, which included N of about 56 patients. Intravenous ivuxolimab was administered to patients every 2 weeks at six dose levels: 0.01, 0.1, 0.3, 1.5, 3 and 10 mg/kg. Peripheral TCRbeta sequencing aimed to test whether ivuxolimab altered TCR sequence diversity and caused clonal T-cell expansion. Patients were allowed to have had prior anti-PD-1, anti-PD-L1 or anti-CTLA-4 therapy, and approximately 37% of the dose-escalation patients had been treated with checkpoint inhibitors. Among the approximately 50 dose-escalation patients, about 19 had hepatocellular carcinoma, approximately 15 melanoma, 9 renal cell carcinoma and 9 head and neck cancer. Three dose-escalation patients achieved partial responses, one with hepatocellular carcinoma and two with cutaneous melanoma. A male proportion of under 85% and a mean age of approximately 61 years, ranging from roughly 20 to 80, were recorded for the dose-escalation cohort.

A remark on this clone: No cognate antigen has been identified for it. Base quality data are lacking; no much larger clone is found one base away.

Points the paper makes about the study in general: In the 0.1-3.0 mg/kg groups, partial responders had among the lowest normalized peripheral clonal expansion, particularly in CD8+ T cells. Low levels of normalized T-cell clonal expansion were also seen in some nonresponding patients. On average, CD8+ T cells showed more expanded clones than CD4+ T cells after ivuxolimab. At doses of 0.1 to 3.0 mg/kg, clonal expansion of both CD4+ and CD8+ blood T cells was observed from baseline to week 6. Antigen specificity was not determined for the clonally expanded peripheral T cells.

For sequencing of the TCRbeta CDR3 region, genomic DNA was extracted from the sorted cells. TCRbeta CDR3 regions were sequenced using the immunoSEQ Assay. TCRdb re-hosts the immuneACCESS table, in-frame sequences only. Its copies lack some clones; in the studies checked, an unresolved V gene accounts for under half of them, and the cause for the rest is not known. In all, the sample holds 35,000 to 45,000 clones, and more than 70% of those were seen once. Around 13% of the sample lies in the top ten. According to the germline V gene, CDR1 reads SGHDT and CDR2 reads YYEEEE. The CDR3 holds 12 amino acids from the cysteine to the phenylalanine. Only the CDR3 region is kept as DNA, spanning 36 bases read in frame from base 1. V drops 4 bases and J drops 9 bases, leaving 14 bases in between. Patients with a history of autoimmune disease or receiving systemic immunosuppression were excluded from the trial. Peripheral blood for TCR sequencing was drawn from every dose cohort at baseline, at cycle 4 day 1 and at cycle 7 day 1. The samples were drawn from a first-in-human, open-label, multicenter phase I dose-escalation trial of ivuxolimab. Adults with locally advanced or metastatic head and neck squamous cell, hepatocellular, melanoma or renal cell carcinoma were enrolled in the trial. Before TCR sequencing, CD4+ T cells and CD8+ T cells from peripheral blood were sorted into separate populations.

This sequence originates from an adult with an advanced solid tumor such as melanoma, head and neck, liver or kidney cancer. This receptor chain uses TRBV5-6 and TRBJ2-7, with TRBD2 tentatively as D gene (5 bases match). The starting material was CD4+ or CD8+ T cells sorted from blood, obtained in a trial of the OX40 agonist ivuxolimab. The CDR3 region reads CASSQDYLPQYF. The DNA reads as follows: TGTGCCAGCAGCCAAGACTACCTCCCGCAGTACTTC.